The 27 T cell receptor beta chains below all came from one sample that was sequenced in a study of CD8 T cells in Susac syndrome. Random hexamers were used to reverse transcribe the RNA input (roughly 0.5 to 1 ug). TCRdb reprocessed the immunoSEQ multiplex PCR reads with MiXCR, giving one entry per CDR3 protein. The profile shows fewer than 150,000 distinct CDR3 sequences, about 90% of them singletons. Sequencing was done on a sample of CD8+ T cells from PBMCs. The receptor source for this set is a human donor with multiple sclerosis.

The rearrangement joins TRBV24-1 to TRBJ2-1; no clear D gene. This CDR3 has 13 amino acids. Trimming stripped 5 bases from V and 8 bases from J, with 12 bases between. From germline, CDR1 is KGHDR and CDR2 SFDVKD. Written as DNA, the CDR3 is TGTGCCACCAGTGGACCCCAAAGCGATGAGCAGTTCTTC. This translates into CATSGPQSDEQFF.

This chain links TRBV27 with TRBJ2-7, with D unresolved. The CDR3 consists of 12 residues. V was pared by 8 bases and J by 1 base, with 9 bases between. The germline gives CDR1 MNHEY, CDR2 SMNVEV (reference sequence). The CDR3 region has the DNA TGTGCCAGCTCCGCTTCATCCTACGAGCAGTACTTC. Protein product: CASSASSYEQYF.

V usage is TRBV7-8 and J usage is TRBJ2-5; TRBD2 might be the D (5 bases). CDR1 is SGHVS and CDR2 is FQNEAQ in the germline V gene. The CDR3 contains 16 residues. V was trimmed by 6 bases and J by 5 bases, leaving 22 bases between them. The CDR3 DNA reads as TGTGCCAGCAGTGGAGCGGAGACGGGTTCTTTGGAGACCCAGTACTTC. Translating gives CASSGAETGSLETQYF.

This chain connects TRBV20-1 to TRBJ1-2; D is unresolved. Trimming shortened V by 0 bases and J by 6 bases, and 20 bases separated the two germline ends. There are 16 residues in the CDR3. Germline lookup yields CDR1 DFQATT and CDR2 SNEGSKA (reference sequence). In DNA, the CDR3 is TGCAGTGCTAGAGACCTGGATCTCGGGGAGGTTAATGGCTACACCTTC. Amino acid sequence: CSARDLDLGEVNGYTF.

The V gene is TRBV10-1, the J gene TRBJ2-3, with 7 nucleotides matching TRBD2. Losses at the gene ends were 7 bases for V and 1 base for J; bases not matched to a gene: 5. Germline loops: CDR1 WNHNN, CDR2 SYGVQD (reference sequence). The CDR3 runs to 14 residues. This CDR3 reads CASTRGVGTDTQYF. DNA for the CDR3: TGCGCCAGCACTCGGGGGGTAGGCACAGATACGCAGTATTTT.

This clonotype showed up just a few times. This chain connects TRBV6-2 or TRBV6-3 to TRBJ2-1; D might be TRBD1 (5 bases). Germline V lookup: CDR1 MNHEY, CDR2 SVGEGT. The CDR3 runs to 16 residues. Trimming left V 2 bases short and J 0 bases short, with 11 bases between. As DNA, the CDR3 is TGTGCCAGCAGTTACCCGCAGGGCAGCTCCTACAATGAGCAGTTCTTC. Encoded protein: CASSYPQGSSYNEQFF.

Here the CDR3 reads CASTRTGGAETQYF. CDR3 nucleotides: TGTGCCAGCACCAGGACAGGAGGTGCCGAGACCCAGTACTTC. The chain joins TRBV27 to TRBJ2-5; 7 bases match TRBD1. The CDR3 extends over 14 amino acids. Germline V lookup: CDR1 MNHEY, CDR2 SMNVEV (reference sequence). V was pared by 7 bases and J by 5 bases, with 10 bases of the junction left unmatched.

This chain connects TRBV14 to TRBJ2-7; tentatively, D is TRBD1 (6 bases). The length of the CDR3 is 13 residues. Germline V gives CDR1 SGHDN, CDR2 FVKESK. V lost 8 bases to trimming and J lost 2 bases, with 13 bases between them. CDR3 sequence (DNA): TGTGCCAGCGGTCCCCAGGGGACCTACGAGCAGTACTTC. Translating gives CASGPQGTYEQYF.

The chain links TRBV6-5 to TRBJ2-7; D is ambiguous. Trimming shortened V by 2 bases and J by 6 bases, and 11 bases separated the two germline ends. The CDR3 length is 13 residues. Looked up from germline, CDR1 is MNHEY and CDR2 is SVGAGI. As DNA, the CDR3 is TGTGCCAGCAGTTACGGGGAACGCTCCGAGCAGTACTTC. This sequence encodes CASSYGERSEQYF.

This clonotype was recorded once. The chain employs TRBV4-2 and TRBJ2-1; D is unresolved. Trimming took 1 base from V and 5 from J, leaving 9 bases between them. The CDR3 has 14 amino acids. The germline V gene encodes CDR1 LGHNA and CDR2 YNFKEQ. The chain's CDR3 is CASSQVGTDNEQFF. The CDR3 DNA sequence: TGTGCCAGCAGCCAAGTGGGTACGGACAATGAGCAGTTCTTC.

The gene calls are TRBV7-2 and TRBJ2-7; no definite D call. The CDR3 contains 11 residues. V gave up 8 bases and J gave up 7 bases, with 12 bases separating them. The V gene's germline CDR1 is SGHTA and CDR2 FQGNSA. The chain's CDR3 is CASGPAREQYF. CDR3 bases: TGTGCCAGCGGCCCCGCCAGGGAGCAGTACTTC.

The chain couples TRBV5-6 to TRBJ2-1; 7 bases line up with TRBD1. Germline V gene sequence: CDR1 SGHDT, CDR2 YYEEEE. This CDR3 contains 18 residues. Germline trimming cut 3 bases from V and 0 bases from J; bases unmatched to any gene: 12. CDR3 coding DNA: TGTGCCAGCAGCTGGGGACAGCTACCACCCAGCTCCTACAATGAGCAGTTCTTC. Amino acid sequence: CASSWGQLPPSSYNEQFF.

This chain joins TRBV9 and TRBJ2-1, with TRBD2 matching over 8 bases. J was trimmed by 7 bases and V by 4 bases; bases with no gene match: 10. Germline V CDR1 and CDR2: SGDLS, YYNGEE. CDR3 length: 15 residues. The CDR3 here is CASSPSGLEFNEQFF. The CDR3 region has the DNA TGTGCCAGCAGCCCTTCGGGACTAGAGTTTAATGAGCAGTTCTTC.

This rearrangement joins TRBV12-3 or TRBV12-4 to TRBJ2-1; 13 bases are a match to TRBD2. The CDR3 is 12 residues long. J lost 9 bases, V lost 10 bases, and 3 bases had no gene match. The CDR3 coding sequence is TGTGCCACCGGGACTAGCGGGGTTGAGCAGTTCTTC. This translates into CATGTSGVEQFF.

This chain joins TRBV13 and TRBJ2-1; 9 positions match TRBD2. CDR3 length: 15 amino acids. In germline, CDR1 is PRHDT, CDR2 FYEKMQ (reference sequence). With V trimmed by 6 bases and J by 4 bases, 7 bases remained unmatched. CDR3 sequence reads: CASSSLAGTYNEQFF. In nucleotides, the CDR3 is TGTGCCAGCAGTTCCCTAGCGGGGACATACAATGAGCAGTTCTTC.

The chain employs TRBV3-1 and TRBJ1-1; D remains unclear. Trimming stripped 3 bases from V and 4 bases from J, with 15 bases between. The length of the CDR3 is 15 residues. CDR1 and CDR2 (germline): LGHDT, YNNKEL (reference sequence). As DNA, the CDR3 is TGTGCCAGCAGCCAGATTGCGGAAAGGAGCACTGAAGCTTTCTTT. This encodes CASSQIAERSTEAFF.

The rearrangement uses TRBV12-3 or TRBV12-4 and TRBJ2-7; 8 bases align to TRBD2. The CDR3 spans 17 residues. Losses at the gene ends were 3 bases for V and 0 bases for J; bases not matched to a gene: 10. The CDR3 sequence: CASSFEAGTRLSYEQYF. In nucleotides, the CDR3 is TGTGCCAGCAGTTTCGAAGCCGGGACTAGGCTCTCCTACGAGCAGTACTTC.

The chain joins TRBV30 to TRBJ1-1, with unresolved D. The CDR3 spans 13 residues. CDR1 GTSNPN and CDR2 SVGIG come from the germline V gene (reference sequence). The V and J ends lost 2 bases and 11 bases respectively, with 18 bases between them. The CDR3 spells CAWSYLEGVDAFF. The CDR3 DNA sequence: TGTGCCTGGAGTTATCTGGAGGGAGTGGACGCTTTCTTT.

V gene TRBV4-1 combines with J gene TRBJ2-7; D tentatively reads TRBD1 or TRBD2 (7 bases each). Germline CDR1 MGHRA, CDR2 YSYEKL. This CDR3 comprises 14 residues. Trimming cost V 4 bases and J 4 bases, with 14 bases left between them. CDR3 sequence (DNA): TGCGCCAGCAGCCCGGGCAGGGGGGGATACGAGCAGTACTTC. Translating gives CASSPGRGGYEQYF.

This rearrangement joins TRBV20-1 to TRBJ1-1, with a weak D call TRBD1 (5 bases). The CDR3 is 13 amino acids. Per germline, CDR1 DFQATT and CDR2 SNEGSKA (reference sequence). V lost 3 bases, J lost 5 bases, and 13 bases lay in between. CDR3 sequence (DNA): TGCAGTGCTAGGGCCCGGGGGGAGACTGAAGCTTTCTTT. It specifies CSARARGETEAFF.

This chain links TRBV6-5 with TRBJ1-2, with TRBD1 matching over 7 bases. Germline values: CDR1 MNHEY, CDR2 SVGAGI. The V segment lost 6 bases and the J segment 5 bases; nucleotides outside the gene matches: 6. This CDR3 comprises 13 residues. CDR3 in amino acids: CASRGGQPYGYTF. The CDR3 region has the DNA TGTGCCAGCAGAGGGGGACAGCCTTATGGCTACACCTTC.

The chain links TRBV7-3 to TRBJ2-1; D is undetermined. The CDR3 spans 14 residues. Trimming shortened V by 4 bases and J by 10 bases, and 17 bases separated the two germline ends. Germline CDR1 is SGHTA and CDR2 is FQGTGA. The CDR3 bases are TGTGCCAGCAGCTCCAACCTCGGGTTTAGCGAGCAGTTCTTC. It translates to CASSSNLGFSEQFF.

The J gene is TRBJ2-3, the V gene TRBV13; D ambiguous. Germline values: CDR1 PRHDT, CDR2 FYEKMQ (reference sequence). The CDR3 is made up of 13 amino acids. V was pared by 3 bases and J by 1 base, with 5 bases between. CDR3 sequence (DNA): TGTGCCAGCAGCTTGGCTGGCACAGATACGCAGTATTTT. It encodes CASSLAGTDTQYF.

V and J are TRBV3-1 and TRBJ1-1, with D possibly TRBD1 on 5 matching bases. CDR3 length: 14 amino acids. The V and J ends lost 5 bases and 6 bases respectively, with 16 bases between them. The V gene's germline CDR1 is LGHDT and CDR2 YNNKEL (reference sequence). Here the CDR3 DNA reads TGTGCCAGCAGCTACGAACAGGTTTTCGCTGAAGCTTTCTTT. It encodes CASSYEQVFAEAFF.

This chain connects TRBV24-1 to TRBJ1-2; 8 bases align to TRBD1. The CDR3 has 13 residues. V lost 3 bases and J lost 7; bases outside the gene matches: 3. CDR1 is KGHDR, CDR2 SFDVKD, per germline. CDR3 protein: CATSDTTGGGYTF. The CDR3 DNA follows: TGTGCCACCAGTGATACCACAGGGGGTGGCTACACCTTC.

V and J are TRBV19 and TRBJ2-1; 9 bases match TRBD2. With 7 bases clipped from V and 4 bases from J, the junction kept 5 bases outside the gene matches. In germline, CDR1 is LNHDA, CDR2 SQIVND (reference sequence). The CDR3 is 14 amino acids. The CDR3, as DNA: TGTGCCAGTACCCATAGCGGGAGTTACAATGAGCAGTTCTTC. It codes for CASTHSGSYNEQFF.

This rearrangement joins TRBV27 to TRBJ1-5; no clear D gene. From germline, CDR1 is MNHEY and CDR2 SMNVEV (reference sequence). CDR3 length: 13 residues. Trimming shortened V by 8 bases and J by 5 bases, and 13 bases separated the two germline ends. The CDR3 sequence: CASRPTGYQPQHF. CDR3 sequence (DNA): TGTGCCAGCCGACCGACGGGCTATCAGCCCCAGCATTTT.